The clone carrying this T cell receptor beta chain has only a few counts. A much larger clonotype is one base distant, so this may be a read error. A constant-region primer served to make TCR beta cDNA from roughly 480 ng total RNA. Investigators got TCR beta libraries out of three nested multiplex PCR rounds, done with slightly modified ARM-PCR. Both of the initial two PCR rounds ran for nine to ten cycles and employed TRBV1-TRBV30 forward primers alongside a C-beta reverse primer. TCRdb called the multiplex PCR reads again in MiXCR, with one record for every CDR3 protein. The table records more than 150,000 distinct CDR3 sequences, roughly three fifths of them present only once. Unsorted whole blood supplied the blood RNA, and germline DNA was isolated too. This sample was taken from a study of tumor-infiltrating lymphocytes in primary liver carcinoma. CDR1 and CDR2 (germline): SGHAT, FQNNGV. CDR3 length equals 15 residues.

Specimen: peripheral blood. The V gene is TRBV11-2, the J gene TRBJ1-5, with D perhaps matching TRBD1 (5 bases). The J call could be wrong; TRBJ2-3 is a better fit for the DNA end. This TCR derives from a man aged 40-49 years with primary liver carcinoma and hepatitis B virus infection. The CDR3 spells CASSKDTTRGQPQYF. The CDR3 coding sequence is TGTGCCAGCAGCAAGGACACGACGAGAGGTCAGCCCCAGTATTTT.